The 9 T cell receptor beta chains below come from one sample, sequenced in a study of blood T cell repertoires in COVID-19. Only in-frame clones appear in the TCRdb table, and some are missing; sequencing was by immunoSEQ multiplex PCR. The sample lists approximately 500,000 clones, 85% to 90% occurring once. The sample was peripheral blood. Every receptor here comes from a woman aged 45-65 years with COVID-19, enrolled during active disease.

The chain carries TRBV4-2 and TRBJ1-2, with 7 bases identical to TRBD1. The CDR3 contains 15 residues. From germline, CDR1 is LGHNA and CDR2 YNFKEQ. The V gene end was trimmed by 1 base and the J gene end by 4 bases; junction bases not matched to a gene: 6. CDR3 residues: CASSQAGGGSYGYTF. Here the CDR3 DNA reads TGTGCCAGCAGCCAAGCAGGGGGAGGTAGCTATGGCTACACCTTC.

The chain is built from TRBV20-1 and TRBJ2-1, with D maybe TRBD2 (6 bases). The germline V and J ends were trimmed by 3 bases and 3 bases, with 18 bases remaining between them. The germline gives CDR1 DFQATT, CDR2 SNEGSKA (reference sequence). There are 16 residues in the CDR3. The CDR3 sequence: CSASLLERAGYNEQFF. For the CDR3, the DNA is TGCAGTGCTAGTCTTCTAGAGCGGGCAGGCTACAATGAGCAGTTCTTC.

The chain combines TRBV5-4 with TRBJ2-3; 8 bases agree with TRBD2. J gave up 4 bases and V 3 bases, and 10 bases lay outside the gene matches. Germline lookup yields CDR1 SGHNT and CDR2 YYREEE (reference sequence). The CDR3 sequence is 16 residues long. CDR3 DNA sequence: TGTGCCAGCAGCTCCCACAGGGCGGGGGGCCCAGATACGCAGTATTTT. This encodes CASSSHRAGGPDTQYF.

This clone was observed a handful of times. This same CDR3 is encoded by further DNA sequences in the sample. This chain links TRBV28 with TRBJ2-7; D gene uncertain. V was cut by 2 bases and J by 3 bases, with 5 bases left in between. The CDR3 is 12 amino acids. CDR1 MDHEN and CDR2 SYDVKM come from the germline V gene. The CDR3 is CASSLGSYEQYF. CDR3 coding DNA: TGTGCCAGCAGTTTAGGCAGCTACGAGCAGTACTTC.

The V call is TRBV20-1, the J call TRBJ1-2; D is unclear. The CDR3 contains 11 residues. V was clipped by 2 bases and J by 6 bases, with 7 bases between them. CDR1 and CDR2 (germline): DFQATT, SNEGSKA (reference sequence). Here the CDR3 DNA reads TGCAGTGCTAGAATTCAGGATGGCTACACCTTC. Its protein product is CSARIQDGYTF.

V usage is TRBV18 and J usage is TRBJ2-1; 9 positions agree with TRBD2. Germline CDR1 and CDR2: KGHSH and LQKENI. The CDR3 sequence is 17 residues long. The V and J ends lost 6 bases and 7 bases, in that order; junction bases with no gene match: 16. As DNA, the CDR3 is TGTGCCAGCTCCGAAAAGCGGGGGGCCCCACCCGAGAATGAGCAGTTCTTC. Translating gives CASSEKRGAPPENEQFF. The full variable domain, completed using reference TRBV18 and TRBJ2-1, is NAGVMQNPRHLVRRRGQEARLRCSPMKGHSHVYWYRQLPEEGLKFMVYLQKENIIDESGMPKERFSAEFPKEGPSILRIQQVVRGDSAAYFCASSEKRGAPPENEQFFGPGTRLTVL.

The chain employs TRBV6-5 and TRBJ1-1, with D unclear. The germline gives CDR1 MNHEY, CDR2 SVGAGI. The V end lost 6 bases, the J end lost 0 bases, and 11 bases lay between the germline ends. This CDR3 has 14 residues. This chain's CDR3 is CASRLAVMNTEAFF. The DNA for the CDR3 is TGTGCCAGCAGGTTGGCGGTAATGAACACTGAAGCTTTCTTT.

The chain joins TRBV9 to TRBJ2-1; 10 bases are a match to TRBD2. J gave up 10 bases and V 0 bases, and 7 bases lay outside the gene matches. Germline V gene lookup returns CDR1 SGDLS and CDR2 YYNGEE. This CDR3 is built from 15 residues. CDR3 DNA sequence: TGTGCCAGCAGCGTAGGGAGCGGGGGGGCCGGGGAGCAGTTCTTC. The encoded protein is CASSVGSGGAGEQFF. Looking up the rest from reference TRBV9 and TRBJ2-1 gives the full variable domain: DSGVTQTPKHLITATGQRVTLRCSPRSGDLSVYWYQQSLDQGLQFLIQYYNGEERAKGNILERFSAQQFPDLHSELNLSSLELGDSALYFCASSVGSGGAGEQFFGPGTRLTVL.

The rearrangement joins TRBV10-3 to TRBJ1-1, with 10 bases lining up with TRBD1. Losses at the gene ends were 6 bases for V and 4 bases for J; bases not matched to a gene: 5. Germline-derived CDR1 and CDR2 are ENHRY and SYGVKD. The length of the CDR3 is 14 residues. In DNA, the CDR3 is TGTGCCATCAGCGGGGACAGGGGAATCACTGAAGCTTTCTTT. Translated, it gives CAISGDRGITEAFF.